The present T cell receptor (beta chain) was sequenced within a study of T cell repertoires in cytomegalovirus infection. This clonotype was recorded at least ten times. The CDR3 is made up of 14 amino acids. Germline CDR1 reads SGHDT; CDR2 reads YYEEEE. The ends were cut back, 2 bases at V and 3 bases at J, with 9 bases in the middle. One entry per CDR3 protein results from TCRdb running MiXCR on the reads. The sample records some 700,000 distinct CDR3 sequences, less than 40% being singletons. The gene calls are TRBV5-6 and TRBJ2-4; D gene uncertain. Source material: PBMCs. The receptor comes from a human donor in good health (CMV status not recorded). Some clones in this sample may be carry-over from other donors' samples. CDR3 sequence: CASSFLGGKNIQYF. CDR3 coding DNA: TGTGCCAGCAGCTTTCTGGGCGGCAAAAACATTCAGTACTTC.